These T cell receptor beta chains were read from a single sample in a study of Graves' ophthalmopathy and Graves' hyperthyroidism. TCRdb re-analysed the multiplex PCR reads in MiXCR, keeping a single row per CDR3 protein. The sample has 150,000 to 200,000 distinct CDR3 sequences, 35% to 45% seen once. Sequencing was done on a sample of peripheral blood. The receptor set was obtained from a man between 25 and 39 years old with Graves' ophthalmopathy. The CDR3 runs from the conserved cysteine through the conserved F or W. The D gene is left open where the match is weak. Expanded clones are given a class, and other clones once, few, many or no size at all.

TRBJ2-5 | . | . | TRBV29-1 | CSAKTGKQETQYF | TGCAGCGCGAAGACAGGCAAACAAGAGACCCAGTACTTC
TRBJ2-2 | . | TRBD1 | TRBV24-1 | CATSDPGQGLYTGELFF | TGTGCCACCAGTGATCCCGGACAGGGGCTGTACACCGGGGAGCTGTTTTTT
TRBJ2-7 | many | . | TRBV20-1 | CSARDTGASYEQYF | TGCAGTGCTAGAGATACGGGAGCTTCCTACGAGCAGTACTTC
TRBJ1-2 | few | . | TRBV15 | CATSRVGSQDYGYTF | TGTGCCACCAGCAGAGTTGGCAGTCAAGACTATGGCTACACCTTC
TRBJ1-2 | many | TRBD1 | TRBV7-2 | CASSLAGQGRDGYTF | TGTGCCAGCAGCTTAGCGGGACAGGGCAGAGACGGCTACACCTTC
TRBJ1-5 | many | TRBD1 | TRBV6-1 | CASSQTGGRGQPQHF | TGTGCCAGCAGTCAAACAGGGGGCCGGGGTCAGCCCCAGCATTTT
TRBJ2-2 | many | . | TRBV2 | CASSEAGTPFTGELFF | TGTGCCAGCAGTGAAGCTGGTACACCATTCACCGGGGAGCTGTTTTTT
TRBJ2-7 | few | TRBD1 | TRBV12-3/TRBV12-4 | CASTPWGQGPYEQYF | TGTGCCAGCACCCCTTGGGGACAGGGACCCTACGAGCAGTACTTC
TRBJ2-7 | . | . | TRBV6-1 | CASTQPPRDKYEQYF | TGTGCCAGCACCCAGCCCCCCAGGGACAAGTACGAGCAGTACTTC
TRBJ1-2 | . | . | TRBV28 | CASKTDSNYGYTF | TGTGCCAGCAAGACAGATTCTAACTATGGCTACACCTTC
TRBJ1-1 | many | TRBD1 | TRBV29-1 | CSVRTGTMNTEAFF | TGCAGCGTGAGGACAGGGACAATGAACACTGAAGCTTTCTTT